Shown below are 25 T cell receptor beta chains from a single sample sequenced in a study of blood T cell repertoires in COVID-19. The protocol was immunoSEQ multiplex PCR, while the TCRdb copy is restricted to in-frame clones and leaves out a portion. The repertoire holds under 250,000 clones, with about four fifths as singletons. Input material: peripheral blood. These receptors came from a woman aged 18-29 years with acute or convalescent COVID-19.

This clone was seen just once. This sequence joins TRBV6-1 and TRBJ2-7; tentative D call: TRBD2 (5 bases). The V end lost 3 bases, the J end lost 5 bases, and 14 bases lay between the germline ends. The CDR3 runs 14 residues. Germline V gene data show CDR1 as MNHNS and CDR2 as SASEGT. The CDR3 DNA reads as TGTGCCAGCAGTGATGGGTACGGGGTCGACGAGCAGTACTTC. As protein: CASSDGYGVDEQYF.

The chain recombines TRBV9 with TRBJ2-2, with a weak D call TRBD2 (6 bases). CDR1 and CDR2 from the germline V gene are SGDLS and YYNGEE. V dropped 3 bases and J dropped 1 base, with 13 bases sitting between them. CDR3 length: 16 residues. CDR3 loop: CASSAQKEGNTGELFF. Here the CDR3 DNA reads TGTGCCAGCAGCGCCCAAAAGGAGGGGAACACCGGGGAGCTGTTTTTT.

The chain links TRBV18 to TRBJ2-5; tentative D call: TRBD1 (5 bases). This CDR3 comprises 15 residues. From germline, CDR1 is KGHSH and CDR2 LQKENI. The ends were cut back, 0 bases at V and 2 bases at J, with 10 bases in the middle. CDR3 residues: CASSPPSQEQETQYF. CDR3 nucleotide sequence: TGTGCCAGCTCACCACCGTCACAGGAGCAAGAGACCCAGTACTTC.

The chain couples TRBV27 to TRBJ2-7; 10 nucleotides agree with TRBD2. CDR3 size: 15 residues. Trimming cost V 6 bases and J 0 bases; bases outside gene matches: 5. Per the germline V gene, CDR1 is MNHEY and CDR2 is SMNVEV (reference sequence). CDR3: CASSSSGRASYEQYF. CDR3 nucleotides: TGTGCCAGCAGCTCCAGCGGGAGGGCCTCCTACGAGCAGTACTTC.

This sequence joins TRBV28 and TRBJ2-1; D is unresolved. The CDR3 is made up of 12 amino acids. V was shortened by 2 bases and J by 7 bases, with 6 bases between the two germline ends. Germline CDR1 is MDHEN and CDR2 is SYDVKM. CDR3 DNA sequence: TGTGCCAGCAGTTTACTCGGGAATGAGCAGTTCTTC. Encoded protein: CASSLLGNEQFF. Drawing the rest from reference TRBV28 and TRBJ2-1, the complete variable domain is DVKVTQSSRYLVKRTGEKVFLECVQDMDHENMFWYRQDPGLGLRLIYFSYDVKMKEKGDIPEGYSVSREKKERFSLILESASTNQTSMYLCASSLLGNEQFFGPGTRLTVL.

This clone was detected only once. The chain uses TRBV6-6 and TRBJ2-5, with D possibly matching TRBD2 (7 bases). V was trimmed by 6 bases and J by 3 bases, leaving 11 bases between them. Germline loops: CDR1 MNHNY, CDR2 SVGAGI (reference sequence). The CDR3 consists of 13 residues. The CDR3 region has the DNA TGTGCCAGCAGGACGGGGGGCGAAGAGACCCAGTACTTC. Its translation is CASRTGGEETQYF.

The rearrangement uses TRBV6-5 and TRBJ2-1, with 7 nucleotides matching TRBD2. V lost 0 bases and J lost 4; bases outside the gene matches: 6. Germline CDR1 is MNHEY and CDR2 is SVGAGI. The CDR3 length is 16 residues. CDR3 DNA sequence: TGTGCCAGCAGTTACTCGGCGGGAGTGGTTTACAATGAGCAGTTCTTC. Protein product: CASSYSAGVVYNEQFF.

The chain combines TRBV7-9 with TRBJ2-7; unclear D gene. Trimming cost V 2 bases and J 3 bases, with 14 bases left between them. The CDR3 has 15 amino acids. In germline, CDR1 is SEHNR, CDR2 FQNEAQ (reference sequence). This CDR3 is CASSLLIGMNYEQYF. CDR3 DNA: TGTGCCAGCAGCTTATTAATCGGTATGAACTACGAGCAGTACTTC.

This chain joins TRBV2 and TRBJ2-7, with D perhaps TRBD1 (6 bases). CDR1 and CDR2 (germline): SNHLY, FYNNEI. Trimming stripped 4 bases from V and 6 bases from J, with 13 bases between. This CDR3 region has 13 residues. The CDR3: CASSGIGGSEQYF. The CDR3 nucleotides are TGTGCCAGCAGTGGGATAGGGGGAAGCGAGCAGTACTTC.

The chain combines TRBV6-5 with TRBJ2-3, with TRBD1 identical over 11 bases. CDR1 and CDR2 (germline): MNHEY, SVGAGI. Unmatched junction bases numbered 2, after V lost 8 bases and J lost 4 bases. The CDR3 contains 13 residues. The CDR3 DNA follows: TGTGCCAGCCGGACAGGGGGCCCAGATACGCAGTATTTT. Its translation: CASRTGGPDTQYF.

The chain combines TRBV5-6 with TRBJ1-6; 7 bases are shared with TRBD1. The CDR3 totals 17 residues. Germline CDR1 and CDR2: SGHDT and YYEEEE. J was trimmed by 3 bases and V by 4 bases; bases with no gene match: 10. As DNA, the CDR3 is TGTGCCAGCAGCGCGGGTGACAGGGAGATCTATAATTCACCCCTCCACTTT. As protein: CASSAGDREIYNSPLHF.

Note on this clone: This sample includes further DNA sequences coding for the same CDR3. The gene calls are TRBV27 and TRBJ2-1; 8 positions match TRBD2. This CDR3 spans 13 amino acids. J gave up 7 bases and V 3 bases, and 2 bases lay outside the gene matches. The germline CDR1 and CDR2 sequences are MNHEY and SMNVEV (reference sequence). CDR3 bases: TGTGCCAGCAGTTTTTCGGGGGGGAATGAGCAGTTCTTC. As protein: CASSFSGGNEQFF.

The J gene is TRBJ2-7, the V gene TRBV6-1, with TRBD1 as a possible D gene (6 bases). The CDR3 totals 17 residues. Trimming took off 4 bases at V and 3 bases at J, with 22 bases between the two ends. Germline values: CDR1 MNHNS, CDR2 SASEGT. The CDR3 DNA sequence: TGTGCCAGCAGTGGAGGAGCGAGGGGGACCCACTACTACGAGCAGTACTTC. It translates to CASSGGARGTHYYEQYF.

This clone has a single count. This rearrangement joins TRBV12-3 or TRBV12-4 to TRBJ1-1; D is perhaps TRBD1 (5 bases). This CDR3 is 11 amino acids long. Trimming removed 11 bases at V and 7 bases at J, with 14 bases between. CDR3 sequence (DNA): TGTGCCGGCTGGCGGGGGGGTGAAGCTTTCTTT. It specifies CAGWRGGEAFF.

The chain combines TRBV12-3 or TRBV12-4 with TRBJ1-1, with TRBD1 as a possible D gene (5 bases). Trimming took 5 bases from V and 5 from J, leaving 12 bases between them. The length of the CDR3 is 13 residues. CDR3 sequence: CASSPGLGTEAFF. The CDR3 bases are TGTGCCAGCAGTCCAGGGTTGGGGACTGAAGCTTTCTTT.

In its sample, this clone was seen a few times. The V call is TRBV6-5, the J call TRBJ1-2, with TRBD1 matching over 9 bases. The germline V gene encodes CDR1 MNHEY and CDR2 SVGAGI. This CDR3 is 15 amino acids long. The junction had 8 bases not matched to a gene; V was cut back by 5 bases and J by 4 bases. The CDR3 DNA follows: TGTGCCAGCAGTCCACCTACGGGACAGGGCTATGGCTACACCTTC. Encoded protein: CASSPPTGQGYGYTF.

About this clone itself: At the DNA level, this CDR3 is encoded by other sequences in the same sample as well. Written as DNA, the CDR3 is TGTGCCAGCAGTTACTCCGCGGGAGGGTCCTACGAGCAGTACTTC. Amino acids: CASSYSAGGSYEQYF. V gene TRBV6-5 combines with J gene TRBJ2-7; 9 nucleotides agree with TRBD2. With V trimmed by 0 bases and J by 1 base, 1 base remained unmatched. The germline V gene encodes CDR1 MNHEY and CDR2 SVGAGI. The CDR3 length is 15 residues.

The chain employs TRBV6-5 and TRBJ2-1; 11 bases line up with TRBD2. CDR1 MNHEY and CDR2 SVGAGI come from the germline V gene. This CDR3 has 15 amino acids. With V trimmed by 6 bases and J by 5 bases, 6 bases remained unmatched. CDR3 protein: CASRTSGRPNNEQFF. The CDR3 coding sequence is TGTGCCAGCAGAACTAGCGGGAGACCCAACAATGAGCAGTTCTTC.

There are a few counts of this clone. V usage is TRBV11-2 and J usage is TRBJ2-5; 8 bases are a match to TRBD2. The CDR3 has 16 amino acids. Trimming removed 1 base from V and 5 bases from J; junction bases left unmatched: 9. Germline V lookup: CDR1 SGHAT, CDR2 FQNNGV. The CDR3 sequence: CASSLVFSGSLETQYF. CDR3 coding DNA: TGTGCCAGCAGCTTAGTATTCAGCGGGAGCTTGGAGACCCAGTACTTC.

The chain combines TRBV7-9 with TRBJ1-2; no firm D call. Trimming pared 3 bases from V and 8 bases from J, leaving 10 bases between. The germline gives CDR1 SEHNR, CDR2 FQNEAQ (reference sequence). The CDR3 consists of 12 residues. For the CDR3, the DNA is TGTGCCAGCAGCTTGCACGGTCGGGGCTACACCTTC. Its protein is CASSLHGRGYTF. Full variable domain (remainder filled in from reference TRBV7-9 and TRBJ1-2): DTGVSQNPRHKITKRGQNVTFRCDPISEHNRLYWYRQTLGQGPEFLTYFQNEAQLEKSRLLSDRFSAERPKGSFSTLEIQRTEQGDSAMYLCASSLHGRGYTFGSGTRLTVV.

This clone showed up just once. The chain joins TRBV11-2 to TRBJ2-7, with D tentatively TRBD1 (5 bases). V lost 4 bases to trimming and J lost 3 bases, with 10 bases between them. The CDR3 totals 13 residues. Germline lookup yields CDR1 SGHAT and CDR2 FQNNGV. Written as DNA, the CDR3 is TGTGCCAGCAGCTGGGGCCTCGGCTACGAGCAGTACTTC. Its translation is CASSWGLGYEQYF. Full variable domain (outside the CDR3, taken from reference TRBV11-2 and TRBJ2-7): EAGVAQSPRYKIIEKRQSVAFWCNPISGHATLYWYQQILGQGPKLLIQFQNNGVVDDSQLPKDRFSAERLKGVDSTLKIQPAKLEDSAVYLCASSWGLGYEQYFGPGTRLTVT.

With respect to this clone: The junction departs from the called germline gene at one end, perhaps through a read error. The chain couples TRBV2 to TRBJ2-1; no reliable D call. The CDR3 length is 11 residues. The germline V gene has CDR1 SNHLY and CDR2 FYNNEI. The CDR3 region has the DNA TGTGCCAGCAGCCCAAACAATGGGCAGTTCTTC. Translation gives CASSPNNGQFF.

The chain joins TRBV6-2 or TRBV6-3 to TRBJ1-1; D gene ambiguous. Trimming removed 6 bases from V and 8 bases from J, with 10 bases in between. The CDR3 has 11 residues. Germline-derived CDR1 and CDR2 are MNHEY and SVGEGT. This chain's CDR3 is CASSRREEAFF. The CDR3 DNA reads TGTGCCAGCAGCCGACGGGAGGAAGCTTTCTTT.

The chain links TRBV30 to TRBJ2-5; 7 bases align to TRBD1. Germline V CDR1 and CDR2: GTSNPN, SVGIG (reference sequence). The CDR3 runs to 16 residues. The V segment lost 2 bases and the J segment 3 bases; nucleotides outside the gene matches: 12. This CDR3 reads CAWSTGTVGVEETQYF. The DNA for the CDR3 is TGTGCCTGGAGTACGGGGACAGTGGGCGTAGAAGAGACCCAGTACTTC.

This clone appeared once. The chain combines TRBV7-2 with TRBJ2-1; 10 bases map to TRBD2. The length of the CDR3 is 19 residues. Germline V gene sequence: CDR1 SGHTA, CDR2 FQGNSA. Losses at the gene ends were 3 bases for V and 6 bases for J; bases not matched to a gene: 17. The CDR3, as DNA: TGTGCCAGCAGCTTCCGGGGCGGTCCGACTAGCGGGCGCCTCAATGAGCAGTTCTTC. Protein sequence: CASSFRGGPTSGRLNEQFF.